Below, 26 T cell receptor beta chains from the same sample are listed, as sequenced in a study of T cells in narcolepsy. Generated by immunoSEQ multiplex PCR, the TCRdb table keeps only in-frame clones and is missing some. Of around 26,000 clones listed, approximately 60% are singletons. The sequencing input was memory (CD45RA-) CD4+ T cells from blood. The receptor source for this set is a human donor in good health.

This chain uses TRBV11-2 with TRBJ1-1; D is possibly TRBD1 (6 bases). Germline-derived CDR1 and CDR2 are SGHAT and FQNNGV. Trimming left V 1 base short and J 11 bases short, with 14 bases between. This CDR3 has 13 residues. The CDR3 coding sequence is TGTGCCAGCAGCTTAGGAGGGGGGGCTCAGGCTTTCTTT. Translation gives CASSLGGGAQAFF.

Note on this clone: This sample also contains other DNA sequences that code for the same CDR3. This rearrangement joins TRBV5-6 to TRBJ1-5, with D possibly being TRBD1 (6 bases). With 2 bases removed from V and 0 bases from J, the gap between germline ends came to 15 bases. Germline-derived CDR1 and CDR2 are SGHDT and YYEEEE. The CDR3 sequence is 17 residues long. In DNA, the CDR3 is TGTGCCAGCAGCTTCGGGGGGGCGCCCTCTAGCAATCAGCCCCAGCATTTT. It is translated as CASSFGGAPSSNQPQHF.

V and J are TRBV5-4 and TRBJ2-3; 7 bases align to TRBD2. This CDR3 spans 18 amino acids. V lost 0 bases and J lost 2; bases outside the gene matches: 12. CDR1 and CDR2 from the germline V gene are SGHNT and YYREEE (reference sequence). The CDR3 bases are TGTGCCAGCAGCTTGGGTCTAGCGGAATTTACCTTCACAGATACGCAGTATTTT. Its translation is CASSLGLAEFTFTDTQYF.

V gene TRBV11-2 combines with J gene TRBJ2-7; D remains unclear. Germline-derived CDR1 and CDR2 are SGHAT and FQNNGV. The ends were cut back, 0 bases at V and 5 bases at J, with 11 bases in the middle. This CDR3 is built from 14 residues. The CDR3 here is CASSLESPRHEQYF. For the CDR3, the DNA is TGTGCCAGCAGCTTAGAGTCGCCTAGACACGAGCAGTACTTC.

Of note for this clone: One end of the junction fails to match germline, which may point to a read error. The J gene is TRBJ2-6, the V gene TRBV9, with D possibly called TRBD1 or TRBD2 (7 bases each). Germline-derived CDR1 and CDR2 are SGDLS and YYNGEE. The CDR3 is made up of 17 amino acids. CDR3 bases: TGTGCCCGCAGCCCAGCGGGACAGTCCCCTGGGGCCAACGTCCTGACTTTC. Residues: CARSPAGQSPGANVLTF.

The sample holds one count of this clone. Sequence at one end of the junction differs from germline and may be a read error. This CDR3 is CTSKGVELYNSPLHF. CDR3 coding DNA: TGTACCAGCAAAGGGGTGGAGCTCTATAATTCACCCCTCCACTTT. The V gene is TRBV27, the J gene TRBJ1-6, with TRBD1 as a possible D gene (5 bases). The CDR3 has 15 amino acids. The germline V gene encodes CDR1 MNHEY and CDR2 SMNVEV (reference sequence).

This clone is a singleton in its sample. An end of the junction differs from the germline gene, which may be a read error. The gene calls are TRBV6-6 and TRBJ2-3; no reliable D call. The CDR3 is 11 residues long. Germline CDR1 and CDR2: MNHNY and SVGAGI (reference sequence). CDR3 bases: TGTGCCAGCAGCCCGGAGCTGGGTCTCGACTTT. Translating gives CASSPELGLDF.

The chain combines TRBV12-5 with TRBJ2-3; unclear D gene. This CDR3 contains 13 residues. CDR1 LGHNT and CDR2 FRNRAP come from the germline V gene. V dropped 4 bases and J dropped 4 bases, with 9 bases sitting between them. The CDR3 DNA follows: TGTGCTAGTGGTTCCGGTCGAGCAGATACGCAGTATTTT. This encodes CASGSGRADTQYF.

This clone appeared a few times. The chain couples TRBV6-5 to TRBJ1-6; possibly TRBD1 for D (5 bases). Trimming took off 6 bases at V and 10 bases at J, with 19 bases between the two ends. This CDR3 region has 15 residues. CDR1 is MNHEY and CDR2 is SVGAGI in the germline V gene. The CDR3 protein is CASRRSGGVRSPLHF. DNA of the CDR3: TGTGCCAGCAGACGCAGCGGGGGAGTGAGGTCACCCCTCCACTTT.

Details on this clone: A much larger clone lies one base from this, so it may be a read error. Different DNA sequences within this sample yield the same CDR3. This chain connects TRBV2 to TRBJ2-5, with 9 bases identical to TRBD1. Germline V gene sequence: CDR1 SNHLY, CDR2 FYNNEI. The trim removed 0 bases at V and 5 bases at J, leaving 7 bases unmatched. This CDR3 region has 16 residues. This CDR3 is CASSEALPGTGETQYF. The DNA for the CDR3 is TGTGCCAGCAGTGAAGCGCTGCCGGGGACAGGGGAGACCCAGTACTTC.

This clone was seen a few times. The chain links TRBV5-6 to TRBJ1-1, with D possibly being TRBD1 (5 bases). V gave up 0 bases and J gave up 1 base, with 13 bases separating them. The CDR3 has 16 residues. Germline V gene sequence: CDR1 SGHDT, CDR2 YYEEEE. CDR3 DNA: TGTGCCAGCAGCTTGGGTGCAGGGAGCAGGAACACTGAAGCTTTCTTT. This encodes CASSLGAGSRNTEAFF.

The table lists this clone with a count of one. The chain employs TRBV6-1 and TRBJ1-5; the D is unclear. The CDR3 has 13 residues. The germline V and J ends were trimmed by 7 bases and 6 bases, with 13 bases remaining between them. Germline values: CDR1 MNHNS, CDR2 SASEGT. This chain's CDR3 is CASNRGIGQPQHF. CDR3 coding DNA: TGTGCCAGCAACCGCGGGATCGGTCAGCCCCAGCATTTT.

This rearrangement joins TRBV28 to TRBJ1-2, with 8 bases matching TRBD1. V lost 2 bases, J lost 5 bases, and 4 bases stayed unmatched. The CDR3 runs 14 residues. Germline-derived CDR1 and CDR2 are MDHEN and SYDVKM. The CDR3 protein is CASSLRTGRYGYTF. In nucleotides, the CDR3 is TGTGCCAGCAGTTTACGGACAGGGCGGTATGGCTACACCTTC.

The V and J genes are TRBV29-1 and TRBJ2-2; the D is unclear. The germline V gene encodes CDR1 SQVTM and CDR2 ANQGSEA. Trimming cost V 5 bases and J 7 bases, with 11 bases left between them. The length of the CDR3 is 12 residues. Here the CDR3 reads CSVCVTLGELFF. The DNA of the CDR3 is TGCAGCGTTTGCGTTACCCTCGGGGAGCTGTTTTTT.

This rearrangement joins TRBV2 to TRBJ2-7, with no clear D. The germline V gene has CDR1 SNHLY and CDR2 FYNNEI. This CDR3 has 15 residues. V was clipped by 4 bases and J by 5 bases, with 18 bases between them. CDR3: CASSVRRASTDEQYF. The DNA for the CDR3 is TGTGCCAGCAGTGTGAGAAGAGCTTCGACTGACGAGCAGTACTTC.

The chain uses TRBV5-8 and TRBJ2-6; D gene unclear. The CDR3 totals 17 residues. The V end was cut by 2 bases, the J end by 2 bases, with 14 bases between. Germline values: CDR1 SGHTS, CDR2 YDEGEE. In DNA, the CDR3 is TGTGCCAGCAGCTTATTTCAACAGCTCACTGGGGCCAACGTCCTGACTTTC. Protein product: CASSLFQQLTGANVLTF.

This clone was found a few times. V usage is TRBV2 and J usage is TRBJ2-1; 9 positions match TRBD2. The germline V gene encodes CDR1 SNHLY and CDR2 FYNNEI. The CDR3 consists of 15 residues. The junction had 5 bases not matched to a gene; V was cut back by 8 bases and J by 0 bases. The CDR3 here is CASGKLAGSYNEQFF. The CDR3 DNA is TGTGCCAGCGGTAAACTAGCGGGCTCCTACAATGAGCAGTTCTTC.

This sequence joins TRBV19 and TRBJ1-5, with D possibly TRBD1 on 6 matching bases. Trimming removed 3 bases from V and 8 bases from J, with 11 bases in between. Germline CDR1 reads LNHDA; CDR2 reads SQIVND (reference sequence). The CDR3 has 13 residues. Here the CDR3 reads CASSINRAEPQHF. CDR3 in DNA: TGTGCCAGTAGTATTAACAGGGCGGAGCCCCAGCATTTT. Full variable domain (outside the CDR3, taken from reference TRBV19 and TRBJ1-5): DGGITQSPKYLFRKEGQNVTLSCEQNLNHDAMYWYRQDPGQGLRLIYYSQIVNDFQKGDIAEGYSVSREKKESFPLTVTSAQKNPTAFYLCASSINRAEPQHFGDGTRLSIL.

With respect to this clone: Sequence at one end of the junction differs from germline and may be a read error. The chain joins TRBV7-7 to TRBJ2-3, with a possible D match to TRBD1 (5 bases). Germline V lookup: CDR1 SSHAT, CDR2 FNYEAQ (reference sequence). The CDR3 has 13 amino acids. The CDR3 nucleotides read TGTGCTAGCAGCTCAGGGCCCACAGATACGCAGTATTTT. Encoded protein: CASSSGPTDTQYF.

By share of the sample, this clone is medium-sized. This chain uses TRBV30 with TRBJ1-2; TRBD1 agrees at 7 bases. V lost 4 bases, J lost 8 bases, and 10 bases stayed unmatched. Germline loops: CDR1 GTSNPN, CDR2 SVGIG (reference sequence). The CDR3 consists of 13 residues. The CDR3 nucleotides are TGTGCCTGGAATGCAGGGGGAGATGGAGGCTACACCTTC. Its protein product is CAWNAGGDGGYTF.

This clone has more than one count but fewer than ten. This chain links TRBV4-1 with TRBJ1-6, with D perhaps TRBD1 (5 bases). The V gene's germline CDR1 is MGHRA and CDR2 YSYEKL. Deletions cut 6 bases from V and 11 bases from J, with 17 bases between. This CDR3 has 14 amino acids. CDR3 DNA: TGCGCCAGCAGTCACCAGGGCTCCGGTGCACCCCTCCACTTT. Residues: CASSHQGSGAPLHF.

This chain uses TRBV11-2 with TRBJ2-2; D remains unclear. V was trimmed by 0 bases and J by 5 bases, leaving 16 bases between them. Germline V gene lookup returns CDR1 SGHAT and CDR2 FQNNGV. This CDR3 spans 17 amino acids. The chain's CDR3 is CASSLDNGLFSTGELFF. CDR3 nucleotide sequence: TGTGCCAGCAGCTTAGATAATGGGCTATTCTCTACCGGGGAGCTGTTTTTT.

This clone was detected only a few times. One junction end does not reproduce the germline sequence, and a read error may be involved. The genes are TRBV27 and TRBJ2-2; tentatively, D is TRBD2 (5 bases). The CDR3 covers 13 residues. Germline V gene lookup returns CDR1 MNHEY and CDR2 SMNVEV (reference sequence). The CDR3 reads CASRRANTGERFF. The CDR3 DNA reads as TGTGCCAGCAGGCGCGCGAACACCGGGGAGCGGTTTTTT.

V usage is TRBV7-2 and J usage is TRBJ2-6; tentatively, D is TRBD1 (5 bases). This CDR3 has 15 amino acids. Germline V CDR1 and CDR2: SGHTA, FQGNSA. V was clipped by 5 bases and J by 3 bases, with 11 bases between them. The CDR3 DNA is TGTGCCAGCAGCCGTATAGGGGTTGGGGCCAACGTCCTGACTTTC. Its translation: CASSRIGVGANVLTF.

The chain joins TRBV21-1 to TRBJ2-7; the D segment call TRBD2 is taken from the table without a DNA check. TRBV21-1 is described as a pseudogene. The CDR3 is 11 amino acids. The CDR3 DNA follows: TGTGCCAGCAACAACGCCTACGAGCAGTACTTC. Translation: CASNNAYEQYF.

This clone was recorded a few times. The CDR3 spells CASSSGQLASPLHF. In nucleotides, the CDR3 is TGTGCCAGCAGCTCGGGACAGTTGGCATCACCCCTCCACTTT. This chain links TRBV5-6 with TRBJ1-6, with TRBD1 matching over 7 bases. With V trimmed by 3 bases and J by 10 bases, 7 bases remained unmatched. The CDR3 runs to 14 residues. Germline CDR1 is SGHDT and CDR2 is YYEEEE.